This is a list of T cell receptor beta chains from one sample in a study of T-cell memory formation after mild COVID-19. A single record per CDR3 protein comes from TCRdb applying MiXCR to the 5' RACE reads. Among around 250,000 distinct CDR3 sequences listed, approximately 9% were seen once. The sequenced sample was PBMCs or a T cell subset sorted from them (not recorded which). The receptors shown here come from a man between 18 and 35 years old who had mild COVID-19 (a few samples of this study predate the infection). Cell type and time point are not known. Both conserved end residues are part of each CDR3. Fields, in order: D gene, V gene, J gene, CDR3 protein. A D gene is named only where the DNA matches it firmly.

D gene: .
V gene: TRBV10-2
J gene: TRBJ1-5
CDR3 protein: CASSPGRVNQPQHF

D gene: .
V gene: TRBV28
J gene: TRBJ1-2
CDR3 protein: CASSGPVSNYGYTF

D gene: .
V gene: TRBV29-1
J gene: TRBJ2-3
CDR3 protein: CSVEPSPPDTQYF

D gene: TRBD2
V gene: TRBV5-4
J gene: TRBJ2-5
CDR3 protein: CASSPSSGEGTQYF

D gene: .
V gene: TRBV30
J gene: TRBJ2-7
CDR3 protein: CAWESVGVSYEQYF

D gene: .
V gene: TRBV19
J gene: TRBJ1-1
CDR3 protein: CASSTQARYTEAFF

D gene: .
V gene: TRBV20-1
J gene: TRBJ2-3
CDR3 protein: CSARRTGRATDTQYF

D gene: TRBD1
V gene: TRBV5-1
J gene: TRBJ1-6
CDR3 protein: CASSGGTGSNNSPLHF

D gene: TRBD1
V gene: TRBV5-1
J gene: TRBJ1-1
CDR3 protein: CASSTATGANTEAFF

D gene: TRBD1
V gene: TRBV27
J gene: TRBJ2-2
CDR3 protein: CASSKPLEGTGKTGELFF

D gene: TRBD1
V gene: TRBV5-1
J gene: TRBJ1-1
CDR3 protein: CASSFGTGDTEAFF

D gene: .
V gene: TRBV25-1
J gene: TRBJ1-1
CDR3 protein: CASGARIAEAFF

D gene: .
V gene: TRBV7-8
J gene: TRBJ1-5
CDR3 protein: CASSINPGTWGRSNQPQHF

D gene: TRBD1
V gene: TRBV7-9
J gene: TRBJ1-1
CDR3 protein: CASRLGGGGGSTSEAFF

D gene: TRBD1
V gene: TRBV6-2/TRBV6-3
J gene: TRBJ1-1
CDR3 protein: CASSETGEAFF

D gene: TRBD1
V gene: TRBV15
J gene: TRBJ2-1
CDR3 protein: CATSRTGYYNEQFF

D gene: TRBD2
V gene: TRBV5-6
J gene: TRBJ2-1
CDR3 protein: CASSSRLAGASRDEQFF

D gene: .
V gene: TRBV24-1
J gene: TRBJ1-2
CDR3 protein: CATSEQTDRRPNYGYTF

D gene: .
V gene: TRBV7-3
J gene: TRBJ2-2
CDR3 protein: CASSEVNTGELFF

D gene: .
V gene: TRBV7-2
J gene: TRBJ1-5
CDR3 protein: CASSLDWSYSNQPQHF

D gene: TRBD1
V gene: TRBV5-1
J gene: TRBJ1-1
CDR3 protein: CASSLERTGGTEAFF

D gene: TRBD2
V gene: TRBV30
J gene: TRBJ2-7
CDR3 protein: CAWSRSGTSGGSEQYF

D gene: .
V gene: TRBV20-1
J gene: TRBJ1-1
CDR3 protein: CSARNSGVRSRAFF

D gene: .
V gene: TRBV14
J gene: TRBJ2-4
CDR3 protein: CASSQGQNPGLAKNIQYF

D gene: TRBD1
V gene: TRBV15
J gene: TRBJ1-2
CDR3 protein: CATSRDLAGGAAYGYTF

D gene: .
V gene: TRBV5-1
J gene: TRBJ1-1
CDR3 protein: CASSFTGPRATEAFF

D gene: TRBD1
V gene: TRBV10-3
J gene: TRBJ2-4
CDR3 protein: CAISDNRGSNIQYF

D gene: .
V gene: TRBV30
J gene: TRBJ2-1
CDR3 protein: CAWSVLPVDPFNEQFF

D gene: .
V gene: TRBV6-5
J gene: TRBJ2-4
CDR3 protein: CASSYSGKGGIQYF

D gene: .
V gene: TRBV20-1
J gene: TRBJ2-5
CDR3 protein: CSARGRETQYF

D gene: .
V gene: TRBV12-3/TRBV12-4
J gene: TRBJ1-4
CDR3 protein: CASSFQAANEKLFF

D gene: .
V gene: TRBV7-9
J gene: TRBJ1-1
CDR3 protein: CASSLEVGLDTEAFF

D gene: .
V gene: TRBV3-1
J gene: TRBJ2-2
CDR3 protein: CASSEKGGAGTGELFF

D gene: .
V gene: TRBV7-2
J gene: TRBJ2-5
CDR3 protein: CASSPGGSTKETQYF

D gene: .
V gene: TRBV6-5
J gene: TRBJ2-4
CDR3 protein: CASSYSFSRIKNIQYF

D gene: TRBD2
V gene: TRBV14
J gene: TRBJ2-3
CDR3 protein: CASSLFRTSTTDTQYF

D gene: .
V gene: TRBV11-2
J gene: TRBJ1-1
CDR3 protein: CASVSGRRNTEAFF

D gene: TRBD1
V gene: TRBV5-6
J gene: TRBJ2-4
CDR3 protein: CASSLDWDRGLLAKNIQYF

D gene: .
V gene: TRBV20-1
J gene: TRBJ1-1
CDR3 protein: CSARDLDGPLTEAFF

D gene: .
V gene: TRBV3-1
J gene: TRBJ2-3
CDR3 protein: CASSFLTDTQYF

D gene: TRBD1
V gene: TRBV4-3
J gene: TRBJ1-2
CDR3 protein: CASSSRTGNGYTF

D gene: .
V gene: TRBV12-3/TRBV12-4
J gene: TRBJ1-5
CDR3 protein: CASSFLRDQPQHF

D gene: .
V gene: TRBV6-2/TRBV6-3
J gene: TRBJ1-1
CDR3 protein: CASSYSWDAFF

D gene: .
V gene: TRBV12-3/TRBV12-4
J gene: TRBJ2-7
CDR3 protein: CASSLHRPVTYEQYF

D gene: .
V gene: TRBV7-2
J gene: TRBJ2-1
CDR3 protein: CASSLVRVGSGLDEQFF

D gene: TRBD1
V gene: TRBV28
J gene: TRBJ1-5
CDR3 protein: CASTPAGQGDLWRNQPQHF

D gene: TRBD1
V gene: TRBV6-1
J gene: TRBJ1-2
CDR3 protein: CASSDLGTDTYGYTF

D gene: .
V gene: TRBV9
J gene: TRBJ1-1
CDR3 protein: CASSVEGVSRPNTEAFF

D gene: TRBD2
V gene: TRBV5-1
J gene: TRBJ2-5
CDR3 protein: CASSSGGPGETQYF

D gene: TRBD2
V gene: TRBV6-6
J gene: TRBJ2-2
CDR3 protein: CASSQRGGETGELFF

D gene: .
V gene: TRBV6-5
J gene: TRBJ2-2
CDR3 protein: CASSFPDRRGDTGELFF

D gene: .
V gene: TRBV6-5
J gene: TRBJ1-1
CDR3 protein: CASSHRMNTEAFF

D gene: TRBD2
V gene: TRBV7-9
J gene: TRBJ2-1
CDR3 protein: CASSSRGRYEQFF

D gene: .
V gene: TRBV3-2
J gene: TRBJ2-1
CDR3 protein: CASSQELAHIRVNEQFF

D gene: .
V gene: TRBV29-1
J gene: TRBJ1-1
CDR3 protein: CSVTGNTEAFF

D gene: TRBD1
V gene: TRBV7-2
J gene: TRBJ1-5
CDR3 protein: CASSLAGTGGQPQHF

D gene: .
V gene: TRBV5-1
J gene: TRBJ2-6
CDR3 protein: CASSALRGANVLTF

D gene: TRBD2
V gene: TRBV27
J gene: TRBJ2-3
CDR3 protein: CASSQRDPVGTQYF

D gene: .
V gene: TRBV7-3
J gene: TRBJ1-6
CDR3 protein: CASSPTLYSPLHF

D gene: .
V gene: TRBV7-9
J gene: TRBJ2-2
CDR3 protein: CASSAPTGELFF